The 3 T cell receptor beta chains presented below share a single source sample, sequenced in a study of CD8 T cells in ankylosing spondylitis. Overall study results and limits: A TCR beta motif made of fewer than ten highly homologous variants seemed typical of ankylosing spondylitis blood.

One entry per CDR3 protein results from TCRdb running MiXCR on the 5' RACE reads. The top ten clones hold approximately 0.46% of a sample with hundreds of thousands of distinct CDR3 sequences, 12% of them seen once. Their recognized antigens are unknown. The sequencing sample was made of blood, either unsorted or a sorted T cell fraction (not recorded which). The receptors here all came from a male donor with ankylosing spondylitis.

There are many counts of this clonotype. The V and J genes are TRBV7-2 and TRBJ1-4; no firm D call. Per germline, CDR1 SGHTA and CDR2 FQGNSA. Trimming left V 5 bases short and J 8 bases short, with 18 bases between. CDR3 length: 15 amino acids. The CDR3 bases are TGTGCCAGCAGCCCACGTTTCGGGGAAGAGGAAAAACTGTTTTTT. As protein: CASSPRFGEEEKLFF.

In its sample, this clonotype was seen a few times. The chain links TRBV4-3 to TRBJ2-3; D remains unclear. This CDR3 is built from 15 residues. Trimming left V 4 bases short and J 0 bases short, with 11 bases between. In germline, CDR1 is LGHNA, CDR2 YSLEER. The CDR3 here is CASSPSPTSTDTQYF. The CDR3 region has the DNA TGCGCCAGCAGCCCGAGTCCCACTAGCACAGATACGCAGTATTTT.

The CDR3 sequence is CATSDLPPPRVPTGELFF. Written as DNA, the CDR3 is TGTGCCACCAGTGATTTGCCACCGCCCAGGGTCCCCACCGGGGAGCTGTTTTTT. The rearrangement joins TRBV24-1 to TRBJ2-2, with a weak D call TRBD1 (5 bases). Trimming pared 0 bases from V and 4 bases from J, leaving 17 bases between. The length of the CDR3 is 18 residues. The germline V gene encodes CDR1 KGHDR and CDR2 SFDVKD.